This TCR beta chain was captured by sequencing in a study of response to subunit inactivated influenza vaccine. The CDR3 is 13 amino acids. V was cut by 1 base and J by 1 base, with 4 bases left in between. Germline values: CDR1 SGHRS, CDR2 YFSETQ. This clonotype was counted at least ten times. TCRdb passed the RT-PCR reads through MiXCR, listing each CDR3 protein once. The table lists roughly 170,000 distinct CDR3 sequences, around a tenth of them singletons. The rearrangement joins TRBV5-1 to TRBJ2-3, with D hard to call. The origin of this receptor is a man aged 50 or older who received an inactivated influenza vaccine. Sample: non-naive T cells sorted from PBMCs, taken on the day of vaccination. CDR3 coding DNA: TGCGCCAGCAGCTTGATAGGCACAGATACGCAGTATTTT. This sequence encodes CASSLIGTDTQYF.